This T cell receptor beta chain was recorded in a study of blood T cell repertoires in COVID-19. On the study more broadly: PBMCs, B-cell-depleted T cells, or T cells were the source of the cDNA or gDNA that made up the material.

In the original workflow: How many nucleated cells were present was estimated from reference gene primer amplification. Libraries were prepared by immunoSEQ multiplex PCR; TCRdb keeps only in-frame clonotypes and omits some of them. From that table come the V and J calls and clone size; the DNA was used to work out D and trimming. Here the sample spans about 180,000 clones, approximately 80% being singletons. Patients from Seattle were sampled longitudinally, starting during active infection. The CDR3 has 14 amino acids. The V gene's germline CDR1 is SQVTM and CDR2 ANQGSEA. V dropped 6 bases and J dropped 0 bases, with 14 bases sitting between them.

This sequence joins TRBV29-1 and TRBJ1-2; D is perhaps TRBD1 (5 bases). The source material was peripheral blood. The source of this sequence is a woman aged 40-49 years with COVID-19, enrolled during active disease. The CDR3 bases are TGCAGCGTAGATCAGACAGTCGCTAACTATGGCTACACCTTC. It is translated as CSVDQTVANYGYTF.